These T cell receptor beta chains were read from a single sample in a study of Tregs in tolerant kidney transplant recipients. The data were produced by immunoSEQ multiplex PCR, yet TCRdb's version contains in-frame clones alone and is incomplete. Here the sample spans approximately 98,000 clones, 90% being singletons. Sequenced material: CD4+ T cells from blood, taken before the transplant. The receptors originated from a human donor who received a combined kidney and bone marrow transplant. CDR3s include the opening cysteine and the closing phenylalanine or tryptophan. The D gene is left open where the match is weak. Clone size is shown for a subset of rows, as once, few, many or a class of expanded clone.

D	size	length	V	J	DNA	CDR3
-	-	17	TRBV28	TRBJ2-3	TGTGCCAGCAGTTTCCAGACTCTCACAAGAAGCACAGATACGCAGTATTTT	CASSFQTLTRSTDTQYF
-	once	13	TRBV6-5	TRBJ2-7	TGTGCCAGCAGACGCCAGGGTTCCTACGAGCAGTACTTC	CASRRQGSYEQYF
-	-	16	TRBV9	TRBJ2-1	TGTGCCAGCAGCTTCGGGGGAGGACGGGGCGGGAATGAGCAGTTCTTC	CASSFGGGRGGNEQFF
TRBD2	-	12	TRBV2	TRBJ2-5	TGTGCCAATTCAGCGGGGCTGGAGACCCAGTACTTC	CANSAGLETQYF
TRBD2	few	16	TRBV18	TRBJ2-7	TGTGCCAGCTCACCAGCTACTAGCGGCTCCCCCTACGAGCAGTACTTC	CASSPATSGSPYEQYF
-	-	16	TRBV7-2	TRBJ2-7	TGTGCCAGCAGCTTAGTAGGGGTCGCCAAATCCTACGAGCAGTACTTC	CASSLVGVAKSYEQYF
-	once	15	TRBV6-5	TRBJ2-3	TGTGCCAGCAGCCGACTTGCCAAGGGAGCAGATACGCAGTATTTT	CASSRLAKGADTQYF
TRBD1	-	16	TRBV5-1	TRBJ1-6	TGCGCCAGCAGCTTGACTGACAGGGGATATAATTCACCCCTCCACTTT	CASSLTDRGYNSPLHF
TRBD1	-	14	TRBV6-6	TRBJ1-5	TGTGCCAGCAAGGAACAGGGGGCTGGGCAGCCCCAGCATTTT	CASKEQGAGQPQHF
-	-	14	TRBV9	TRBJ2-3	TGTGCCAGCAGCGTAGAGGGGGGGCTAGATACGCAGTATTTT	CASSVEGGLDTQYF
-	-	19	TRBV5-5	TRBJ1-4	TGTGCCAGCAGCTCCCCCGGCCGGACAGCCCTCGCAACTAATGAAAAACTGTTTTTT	CASSSPGRTALATNEKLFF
-	-	14	TRBV11-2	TRBJ2-1	TGTGCCAGCAGTGGGGGGGCAACCTCAGGCGAGCAGTTCTTC	CASSGGATSGEQFF
TRBD2	-	14	TRBV10-1	TRBJ2-1	TGCGCCAGCCCCACTAGCGGGGGGGCTCGGTTAGAGTTCTTC	CASPTSGGARLEFF
-	-	13	TRBV18	TRBJ2-7	TGTGCCAGCTCACGGGGCCTACGCTACGAGCAGTACTTC	CASSRGLRYEQYF
-	-	15	TRBV11-2	TRBJ2-1	TGTGCCAGCAGCTTAGGGTCGGGGATCGGCTCTGAGCAGTTCTTC	CASSLGSGIGSEQFF
-	once	16	TRBV4-1	TRBJ1-5	TGCGCCAGCAGCCAAGACCTGGCCCGGGGCAATCAGCCCCAGCATTTT	CASSQDLARGNQPQHF
TRBD2	-	17	TRBV11-2	TRBJ2-2	TGTGCCAGCAGCTTAGCCGGGGGGGCTTGGAGAACCGGGGAGCTGTTTTTT	CASSLAGGAWRTGELFF
-	few	15	TRBV29-1	TRBJ1-2	TGCAGCGTTGTAGGCAGGGCCTCTTCTAACTATGGCTACACCTTC	CSVVGRASSNYGYTF
-	once	18	TRBV4-2	TRBJ1-1	TGTGCCAGCAGCCAAGATAGATTAGGGGGTACTGGGGGCACTGAAGCTTTCTTT	CASSQDRLGGTGGTEAFF
TRBD1	-	15	TRBV5-1	TRBJ1-1	TGCGCCAGCAGCTGGGGGACAGGGATGAACACTGAAGCTTTCTTT	CASSWGTGMNTEAFF
-	-	14	TRBV19	TRBJ2-5	TGTGCCAGTAGACCCCCGGGTCACCAAGAGACCCAGTACTTC	CASRPPGHQETQYF
TRBD1	-	14	TRBV7-2	TRBJ1-5	TGTGCCAGCAGCCGGGACAGGGTCGGACAGCCCCAGCATTTT	CASSRDRVGQPQHF
TRBD1	-	14	TRBV7-2	TRBJ1-5	TGTGCCAGCAGCCAAACAGGGGCCCATCAGCCCCAGCATTTT	CASSQTGAHQPQHF
TRBD2	many	17	TRBV4-3	TRBJ2-1	TGCGCCAGCAGCCAAGATCGGGCGGGAGGCTCCTACAATGAGCAGTTCTTC	CASSQDRAGGSYNEQFF
-	-	13	TRBV6-1	TRBJ2-7	TGTGCCAGCAGTGGCAGGCCCTCCTACGAGCAGTACTTC	CASSGRPSYEQYF
TRBD2	-	15	TRBV4-1	TRBJ2-5	TGCGCCAGCAGCCCTAGCGGGGGGGTCCAAGAGACCCAGTACTTC	CASSPSGGVQETQYF
-	-	12	TRBV29-1	TRBJ1-1	TGCAGCACAACCCAGGGGAACACTGAAGCTTTCTTT	CSTTQGNTEAFF
-	-	11	TRBV20-1	TRBJ2-1	TGCAGTGCTAGCGGTTACAATGAGCAGTTCTTC	CSASGYNEQFF
-	-	14	TRBV5-1	TRBJ1-1	TGCGCCAGCAGCTTGAGTCAGGTGAACACTGAAGCTTTCTTT	CASSLSQVNTEAFF
-	-	15	TRBV6-1	TRBJ1-4	TGTGCCAGCAGTGGGCAGTCGCAAGGGGATGAAAAACTGTTTTTT	CASSGQSQGDEKLFF
-	-	14	TRBV6-6	TRBJ2-3	TGTGCCAGCAGTCCGGGACTCTGGGGAGGTACGCAGTATTTT	CASSPGLWGGTQYF
-	once	13	TRBV7-9	TRBJ1-1	TGTGCCAGCAGCTCCCAGAGGGACACTGAAGCTTTCTTT	CASSSQRDTEAFF
-	once	16	TRBV23-1	TRBJ1-1	TGCGCCAGCAGTCAATTGGTCGGACACCTGAACACTGAAGCTTTCTTT	CASSQLVGHLNTEAFF
TRBD1	-	16	TRBV11-2	TRBJ1-3	TGTGCCAGCAGCGTAATTGCGGACAGGGGAGGAAACACCATATATTTT	CASSVIADRGGNTIYF
-	-	15	TRBV6-5	TRBJ1-1	TGTGCCAGCAGTTCACCAGACAGCAGGAACACTGAAGCTTTCTTT	CASSSPDSRNTEAFF
-	-	13	TRBV18	TRBJ2-7	TGTGCCAGCTCACCCCCGAGCCTATACGAGCAGTACTTC	CASSPPSLYEQYF
TRBD2	-	17	TRBV5-1	TRBJ2-3	TGCGCCAGCAGCTTGGACGGCCCCGCGGGAGGGGCGGATACGCAGTATTTT	CASSLDGPAGGADTQYF
TRBD2	-	15	TRBV9	TRBJ2-7	TGTGCCAGCAGCGGCGGACTAGCGGGTTCCTACGAGCAGTACTTC	CASSGGLAGSYEQYF
TRBD2	few	19	TRBV29-1	TRBJ2-1	TGCAGCGTTGATAGGTCCGCCGGGACTAGCGGGGGTTACTACAATGAGCAGTTCTTC	CSVDRSAGTSGGYYNEQFF
-	-	15	TRBV18	TRBJ1-1	TGTGCCAGCTCACCACCGGCAGGGTCGAGCACTGAAGCTTTCTTT	CASSPPAGSSTEAFF
-	-	15	TRBV7-2	TRBJ1-5	TGTGCCAGCAGCCCCCTCGGGACTCACAATCAGCCCCAGCATTTT	CASSPLGTHNQPQHF
-	-	16	TRBV19	TRBJ1-6	TGTGCCAGTAGTATACCGACAGGAATAACCGGTTCGGCCCTCCACTTT	CASSIPTGITGSALHF
-	-	14	TRBV28	TRBJ1-3	TGTGCCAGCAGCCTGGGGGGGCAAGGGGGCACCATATATTTT	CASSLGGQGGTIYF
TRBD1	once	15	TRBV28	TRBJ1-2	TGTGCCAGTAGATCGACAGGGGGCAATCTCTATGGCTACACCTTC	CASRSTGGNLYGYTF
-	-	14	TRBV9	TRBJ2-7	TGTGCCAGCAGCGTAGGTAAGCTGTCCTACGAGCAGTACTTC	CASSVGKLSYEQYF
-	-	14	TRBV19	TRBJ1-5	TGTGCCAGTAGTATCGGGGGGCTCAATCAGCCCCAGCATTTT	CASSIGGLNQPQHF
-	-	15	TRBV6-5	TRBJ1-5	TGTGCCAGCAGTCCCGGAGGGCTGATCAATCAGCCCCAGCATTTT	CASSPGGLINQPQHF
-	-	14	TRBV7-9	TRBJ1-4	TGTGCCAGCAGCCTGGACAGAGCTAATGAAAAACTGTTTTTT	CASSLDRANEKLFF
TRBD1	-	16	TRBV2	TRBJ1-5	TGTGCCAGCAGCGGTCGGGGACAGGGGGGCAATCAGCCCCAGCATTTT	CASSGRGQGGNQPQHF
-	once	15	TRBV10-2	TRBJ1-3	TGCGCCAGCAGGCAAACGGGGGGCTCTGGAAACACCATATATTTT	CASRQTGGSGNTIYF
-	-	13	TRBV2	TRBJ2-2	TGTGCCAGCAGAAGGGGTGTCACCGGGGAGCTGTTTTTT	CASRRGVTGELFF
TRBD1	-	16	TRBV7-9	TRBJ2-2	TGTGCCAGCAGCGAAACCGGGACAGGGGGTCCCGGGGAGCTGTTTTTT	CASSETGTGGPGELFF
TRBD1	-	16	TRBV19	TRBJ1-5	TGTGCCACCCACACGGGACAGGGCTATAGCAATCAGCCCCAGCATTTT	CATHTGQGYSNQPQHF
TRBD1	-	15	TRBV6-1	TRBJ2-7	TGTGCCAGCAGAAACAGGGGTGCCTTAACCTACGAGCAGTACTTC	CASRNRGALTYEQYF
-	-	14	TRBV29-1	TRBJ2-7	TGCAGCGTTGTTAGAACTACCACCCTCTACGAGCAGTACTTC	CSVVRTTTLYEQYF